The clone carrying this T cell receptor beta chain was counted a single time. CDR3 length: 15 residues. Germline assignment: CDR1 MNHEY and CDR2 SVGEGT. Trimming took 4 bases from V and 2 from J; bases not matched to a gene: 6. This specimen belongs to a study of blood T cell repertoires in COVID-19. Looking at the study overall: Samples came from the United States, Italy and Spain, spanning acute and convalescent COVID-19. The analysed material was cDNA or gDNA that came from T cells, B-cell-depleted T cells, or PBMCs.

Authors' methods: From reference gene primer amplification, estimates of nucleated cell counts were derived. Data came from immunoSEQ multiplex PCR; TCRdb stores just in-frame clones and leaves some out. The V and J calls and clone size were taken over from that table, and D and trimming were inferred from the DNA. This table has more than 150,000 clones, roughly 80% appearing once. The source material was peripheral blood. The TCR sequence derives from a man in his sixties with active or convalescent COVID-19. This chain links TRBV6-2 or TRBV6-3 with TRBJ2-7, with TRBD2 matching 9 bases. This chain's CDR3 is CASSSPLAGAYEQYF. CDR3 coding DNA: TGTGCCAGCAGTTCCCCCTTAGCGGGAGCCTACGAGCAGTACTTC.